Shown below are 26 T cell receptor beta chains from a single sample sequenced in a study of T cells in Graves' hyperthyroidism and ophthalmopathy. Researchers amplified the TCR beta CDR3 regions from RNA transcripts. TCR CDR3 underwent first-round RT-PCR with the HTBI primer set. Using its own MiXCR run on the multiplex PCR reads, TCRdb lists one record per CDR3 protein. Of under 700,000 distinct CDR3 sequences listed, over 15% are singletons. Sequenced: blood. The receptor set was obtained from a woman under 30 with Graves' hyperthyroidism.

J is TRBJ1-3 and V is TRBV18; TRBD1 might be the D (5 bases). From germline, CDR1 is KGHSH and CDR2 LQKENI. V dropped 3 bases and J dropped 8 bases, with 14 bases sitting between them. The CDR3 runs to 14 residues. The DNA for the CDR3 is TGTGCCAGCTCACCTTACGGGACTCCCGACACCATATATTTT. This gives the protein CASSPYGTPDTIYF.

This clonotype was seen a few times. Here the CDR3 reads CSASAVGQGLNQPQHF. In nucleotides, the CDR3 is TGCAGTGCTAGTGCCGTCGGACAGGGCCTCAATCAGCCCCAGCATTTT. The chain has TRBV20-1 and TRBJ1-5, with 8 bases lining up with TRBD1. With V trimmed by 3 bases and J by 3 bases, 10 bases remained unmatched. This CDR3 is 16 amino acids long. Per the germline V gene, CDR1 is DFQATT and CDR2 is SNEGSKA (reference sequence).

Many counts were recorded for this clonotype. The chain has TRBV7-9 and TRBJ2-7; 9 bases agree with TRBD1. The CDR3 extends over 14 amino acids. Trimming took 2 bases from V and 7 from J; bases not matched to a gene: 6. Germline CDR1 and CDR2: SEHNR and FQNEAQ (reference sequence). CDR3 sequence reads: CASSLSGTGQEQYF. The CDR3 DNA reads TGTGCCAGCAGCTTATCCGGGACAGGGCAAGAGCAGTACTTC.

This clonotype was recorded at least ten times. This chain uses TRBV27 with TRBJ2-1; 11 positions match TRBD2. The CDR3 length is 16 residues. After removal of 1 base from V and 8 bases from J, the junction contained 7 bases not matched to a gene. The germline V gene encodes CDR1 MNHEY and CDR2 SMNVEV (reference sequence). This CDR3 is CASSLWASGRFHEQFF. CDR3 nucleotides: TGTGCCAGCAGTTTATGGGCTAGCGGGAGGTTCCATGAGCAGTTCTTC.

The DNA for the CDR3 is TGTGCCAGCAGTGAATCCTTGGCAGGGACGGATGGCTACACCTTC. Protein product: CASSESLAGTDGYTF. The chain employs TRBV25-1 and TRBJ1-2; tentative D call: TRBD1 (5 bases). The CDR3 is 15 amino acids. Germline CDR1 is MGHDK and CDR2 is SYGVNS. Trimming shortened V by 1 base and J by 6 bases, and 15 bases separated the two germline ends.

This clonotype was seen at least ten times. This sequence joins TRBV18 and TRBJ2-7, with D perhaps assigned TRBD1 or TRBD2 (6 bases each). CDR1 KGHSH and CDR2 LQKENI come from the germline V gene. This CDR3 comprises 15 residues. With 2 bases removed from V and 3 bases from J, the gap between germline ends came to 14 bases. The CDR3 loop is CASSPGGQYYYEQYF. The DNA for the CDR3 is TGTGCCAGCTCACCAGGGGGGCAATACTACTACGAGCAGTACTTC.

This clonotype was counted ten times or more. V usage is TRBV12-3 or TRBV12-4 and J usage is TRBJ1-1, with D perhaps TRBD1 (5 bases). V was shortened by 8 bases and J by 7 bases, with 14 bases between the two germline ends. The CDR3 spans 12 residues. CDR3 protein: CASGTLGGEAFF. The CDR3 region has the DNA TGTGCCAGCGGTACACTGGGGGGTGAAGCTTTCTTT.

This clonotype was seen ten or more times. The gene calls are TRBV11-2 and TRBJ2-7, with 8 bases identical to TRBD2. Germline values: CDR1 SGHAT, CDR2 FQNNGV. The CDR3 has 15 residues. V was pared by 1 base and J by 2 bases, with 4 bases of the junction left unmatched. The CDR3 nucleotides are TGTGCCAGCAGCTTAGGAACTAGCGGAACCTACGAGCAGTACTTC. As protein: CASSLGTSGTYEQYF.

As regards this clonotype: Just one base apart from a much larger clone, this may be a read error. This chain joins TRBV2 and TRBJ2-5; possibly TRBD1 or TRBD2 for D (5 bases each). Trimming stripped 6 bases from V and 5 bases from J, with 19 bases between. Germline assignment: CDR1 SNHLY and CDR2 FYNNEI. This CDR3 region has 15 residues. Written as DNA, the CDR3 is TGTGCCAGCAGGCCATCCGGACTGGGACGGGAGACCCAGTACTTC. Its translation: CASRPSGLGRETQYF.

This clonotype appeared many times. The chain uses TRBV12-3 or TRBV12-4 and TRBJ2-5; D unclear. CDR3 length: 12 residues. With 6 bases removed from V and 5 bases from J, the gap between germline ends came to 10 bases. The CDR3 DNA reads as TGTGCCAGCAGCCGCCTTTGGGAGACCCAGTACTTC. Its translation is CASSRLWETQYF.

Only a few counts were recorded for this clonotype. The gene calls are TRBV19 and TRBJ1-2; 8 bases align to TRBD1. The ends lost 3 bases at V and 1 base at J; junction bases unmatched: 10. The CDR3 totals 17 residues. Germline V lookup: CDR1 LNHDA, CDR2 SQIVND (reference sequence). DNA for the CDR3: TGTGCCAGTAGTATGCCCTTAGGACAGGGCAATAACTATGGCTACACCTTC. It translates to CASSMPLGQGNNYGYTF.

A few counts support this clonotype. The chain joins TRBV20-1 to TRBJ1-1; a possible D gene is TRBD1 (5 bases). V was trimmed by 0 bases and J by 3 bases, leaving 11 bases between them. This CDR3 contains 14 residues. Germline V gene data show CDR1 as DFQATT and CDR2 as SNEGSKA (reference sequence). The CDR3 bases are TGCAGTGCTAGAGATGGACTAGGGGACACTGAAGCTTTCTTT. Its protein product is CSARDGLGDTEAFF.

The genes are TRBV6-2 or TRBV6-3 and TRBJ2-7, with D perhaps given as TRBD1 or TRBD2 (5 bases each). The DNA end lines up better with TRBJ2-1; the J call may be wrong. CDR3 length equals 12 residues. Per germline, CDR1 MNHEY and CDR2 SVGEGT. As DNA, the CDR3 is TGTGCCAGCACCAGAGGGGTTTACGAGCAGTTCTTC. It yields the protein CASTRGVYEQFF.

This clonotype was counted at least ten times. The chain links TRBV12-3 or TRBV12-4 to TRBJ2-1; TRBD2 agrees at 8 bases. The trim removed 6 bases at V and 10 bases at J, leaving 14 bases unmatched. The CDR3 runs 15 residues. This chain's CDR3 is CASRYQPGTRDEQFF. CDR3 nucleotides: TGTGCCAGCAGATATCAGCCCGGGACTAGAGACGAGCAGTTCTTC.

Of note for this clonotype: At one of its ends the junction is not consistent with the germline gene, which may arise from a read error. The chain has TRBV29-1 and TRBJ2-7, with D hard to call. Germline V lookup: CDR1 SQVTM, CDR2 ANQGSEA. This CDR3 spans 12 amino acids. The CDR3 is CSVKQGEVEQNF. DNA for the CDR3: TGCAGCGTCAAACAAGGTGAGGTCGAGCAGAACTTC.

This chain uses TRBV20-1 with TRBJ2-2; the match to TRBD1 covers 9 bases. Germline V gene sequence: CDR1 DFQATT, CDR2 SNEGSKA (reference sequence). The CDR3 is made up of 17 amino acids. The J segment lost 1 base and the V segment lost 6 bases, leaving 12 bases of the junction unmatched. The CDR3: CSAGSGTGKRNTGELFF. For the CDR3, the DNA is TGCAGTGCAGGCTCCGGGACAGGGAAGAGGAACACCGGGGAGCTGTTTTTT.

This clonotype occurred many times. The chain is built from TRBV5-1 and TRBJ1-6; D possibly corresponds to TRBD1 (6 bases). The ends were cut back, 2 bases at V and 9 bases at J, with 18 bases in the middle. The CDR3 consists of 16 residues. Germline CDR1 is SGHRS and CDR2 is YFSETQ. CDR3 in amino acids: CASSFSGTQPRSPLHF. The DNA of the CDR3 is TGCGCCAGCAGCTTTTCCGGGACACAACCCCGTTCACCCCTCCACTTT. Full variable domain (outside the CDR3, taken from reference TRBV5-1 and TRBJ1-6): KAGVTQTPRYLIKTRGQQVTLSCSPISGHRSVSWYQQTPGQGLQFLFEYFSETQRNKGNFPGRFSGRQFSNSRSEMNVSTLELGDSALYLCASSFSGTQPRSPLHFGNGTRLTVT.

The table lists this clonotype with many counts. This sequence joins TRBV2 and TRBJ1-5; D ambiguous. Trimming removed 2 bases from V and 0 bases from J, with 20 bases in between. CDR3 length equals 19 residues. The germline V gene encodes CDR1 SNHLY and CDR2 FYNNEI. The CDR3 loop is CASSELGSKYTSSNQPQHF. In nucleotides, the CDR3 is TGTGCCAGCAGTGAATTGGGCTCTAAATATACCTCTAGCAATCAGCCCCAGCATTTT.

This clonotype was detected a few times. The CDR3 loop reads CASSLGGAVRTYEQYF. Here the CDR3 DNA reads TGTGCCAGCAGTTTAGGGGGGGCGGTTCGGACCTACGAGCAGTACTTC. The chain couples TRBV27 to TRBJ2-7, with D perhaps matching TRBD2 (7 bases). Trimming left V 2 bases short and J 2 bases short, with 16 bases between. Germline V gene sequence: CDR1 MNHEY, CDR2 SMNVEV (reference sequence). The CDR3 covers 16 residues.

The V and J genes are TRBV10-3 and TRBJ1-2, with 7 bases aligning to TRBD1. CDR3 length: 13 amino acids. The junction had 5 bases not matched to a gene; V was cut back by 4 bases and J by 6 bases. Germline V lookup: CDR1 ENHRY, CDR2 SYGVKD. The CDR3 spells CAISVTGANGYTF. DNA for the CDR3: TGTGCCATCAGTGTTACAGGGGCAAATGGCTACACCTTC.

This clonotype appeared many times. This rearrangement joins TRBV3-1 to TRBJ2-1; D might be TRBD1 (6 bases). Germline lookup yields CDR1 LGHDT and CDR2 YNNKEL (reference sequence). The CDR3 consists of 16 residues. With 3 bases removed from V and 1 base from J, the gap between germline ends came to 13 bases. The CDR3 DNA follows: TGTGCCAGCAGCCACCTCGGCCAGGGGTCCTACAATGAGCAGTTCTTC. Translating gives CASSHLGQGSYNEQFF.

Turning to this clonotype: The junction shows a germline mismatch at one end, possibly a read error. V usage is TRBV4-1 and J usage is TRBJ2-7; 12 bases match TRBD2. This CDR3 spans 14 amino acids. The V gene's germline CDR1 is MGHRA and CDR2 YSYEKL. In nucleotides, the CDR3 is TGCGCCAGCAGCCAAGATTGGACTAGCGGGGAGCGGTACTTC. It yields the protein CASSQDWTSGERYF.

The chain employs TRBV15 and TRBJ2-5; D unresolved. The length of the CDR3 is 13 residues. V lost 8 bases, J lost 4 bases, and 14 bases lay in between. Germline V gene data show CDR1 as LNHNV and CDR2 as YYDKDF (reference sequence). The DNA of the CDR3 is TGTGCCACCCGTCGTCCCATGGGAGAGACCCAGTACTTC. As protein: CATRRPMGETQYF.

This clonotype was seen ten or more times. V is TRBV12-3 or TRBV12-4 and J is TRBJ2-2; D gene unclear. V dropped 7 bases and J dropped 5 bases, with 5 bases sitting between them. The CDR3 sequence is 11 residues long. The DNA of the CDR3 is TGTGCCAGCACAAGGACCGGGGAGCTGTTTTTT. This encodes CASTRTGELFF.

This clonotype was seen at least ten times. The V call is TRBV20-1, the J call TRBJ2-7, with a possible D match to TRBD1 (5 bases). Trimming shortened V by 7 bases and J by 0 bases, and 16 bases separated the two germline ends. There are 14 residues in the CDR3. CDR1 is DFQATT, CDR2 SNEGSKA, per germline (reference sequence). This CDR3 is CSVPPDTNSYEQYF. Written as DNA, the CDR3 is TGCAGTGTCCCGCCGGACACCAACTCCTACGAGCAGTACTTC.

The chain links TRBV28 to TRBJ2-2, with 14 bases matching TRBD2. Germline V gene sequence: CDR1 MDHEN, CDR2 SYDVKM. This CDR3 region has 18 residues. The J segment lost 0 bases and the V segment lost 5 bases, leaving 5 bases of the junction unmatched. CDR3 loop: CASSPPGLAGANTGELFF. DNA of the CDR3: TGTGCCAGCAGTCCGCCGGGACTAGCGGGGGCGAACACCGGGGAGCTGTTTTTT.